This T cell receptor (beta chain) is drawn from a study of shared clonotypes between healthy human individuals (dated by TCRdb to the early 2020s). At the level of the whole study: A couple of women and a few men aged 18 to 49 years were included in the cohort. For each donor, three plates each were used for CD4 naive and CD4 memory, two plates were used for CD8 naive, and one plate was used for CD8 memory. To estimate repertoire size and how much clonotypes are shared between individuals, the study performed deep sequencing of blood TCR repertoires from five healthy adults. Different laboratories and diverse techniques were used to prepare libraries and sequence TCR repertoires, to increase sequencing depth and limit assay-specific biases. Each donor's leukapheresis produced roughly between roughly 0.85 and 9.5 billion PBMCs. Here is what the overall study found, with its caveats: Even with the large sequencing depth, rarefaction of the sorted-subset datasets indicated that sequencing was incomplete. Sampling was limited to blood, and TCR repertoires in tissue likely differ from TCR repertoires in blood. Clonotypes shared by all four sorted-subset donors showed higher generation probabilities than non-shared clonotypes. Based on pairwise subsampling, the degree of clonotype sharing among donors was expected to be affected by sequencing depth. Naive subsets generally had larger estimated clonotype richness than memory subsets. About 4.5% of naive CD4, 3.5% of naive CD8, roughly 2.4% of memory CD4, and less than 0.45% of memory CD8 clonotypes were shared across a few donors. Because the study included only a small number of donors, the genetic and exposure-history diversity represented was limited.

V loses 2 bases of germline sequence and J loses 5 bases, and the interval between the two ends is 6 bases. The CDR3 holds 13 amino acids from the cysteine to the phenylalanine. Of all the DNA, just the CDR3 is kept, 39 bases in frame from base 1. CDR1 and CDR2 are drawn from the germline V gene: KGHSH, LQKENI. Using the deep immunoSEQ assay, TCR CDR3 regions were amplified from genomic DNA by multiplex PCR. Genomic DNA extracted from each cell subset was distributed evenly over all wells of several immunoSEQ 96-well plates, and each plate served as one replicate. For sorted subsets, around 200 ng genomic DNA, equal to tens of thousands of T cell genomes, was loaded into each replicate PCR. Purified libraries were quantified with a Qubit 3.0 fluorometer, sized on a Bioanalyzer 2100, and re-quantified with the KAPA Library Quantification kit. Each immunoSEQ 96-well plate was sequenced on its own single-read 150-cycle Illumina NextSeq 550 flow cell. For the original study's pipeline: Because the immunoSEQ output included only junctional sequences and no quality scores, the filtering could not be the same as the filtering used for full-length reads. Sequences were annotated with PyIR, a Python wrapper for IgBLAST v1.9, using IMGT germline references to assign V/J genes and CDR3. Reads were removed for weak V/J assignments (E-value above 1e-6), missing CDR3, stop codons, out-of-frame junctions, or ambiguous translated residues. V3J clonotypes were defined by identical inferred V gene, J gene, and CDR3 amino acid sequence. To compute the percentage overlap between repertoires, the number of shared unique clonotypes was divided by the size of the smaller repertoire. Three approaches were used to assess repertoire richness: RTK rarefaction, the Chao1 estimator, and Recon v2.1 estimates of unobserved clonotypes. OLGA was used to compute generation probabilities for all TCRbeta clonotypes that the gDNA method yielded from a few donors. In its TCRdb copy, this immuneACCESS table keeps in-frame sequences only and misses some clones. Where compared with another copy, unresolved V genes explain less than half of these, and the others have no known cause. V, J and clone size derive from that table, while D and trimming were established from the DNA sequence. This sample has a few million clones in its table, and 85% to 95% of those were observed once. Of the sample, over 0.12% falls within the top ten clones.

Donors were healthy HIV-negative adults with no recently reported acute infections or vaccinations. Every donor was a Caucasian adult residing in Nashville, Tennessee, USA. CD4+ T cells were enriched by magnetic negative selection, after which naive cells were positively selected on CD45RA and the negative fraction was taken as the memory subset. After blood collection by leukapheresis, PBMCs were isolated using Ficoll-Histopaque density gradient centrifugation and then cryopreserved in the vapor phase of liquid nitrogen. Analytical flow cytometry was used to check the purity and quantity of each magnetically sorted T cell population. Genomic DNA was isolated from each sorted fraction and quantified by UV absorbance on a Nanodrop 2000c. A remark on this clone: No antigen is known for it. Base qualities are not provided; no much larger clone lies one nucleotide away. This sample also contains other DNA sequences that code for the same CDR3.

The sequence derives from a young man in good health. The chain is assembled from TRBV18 and TRBJ2-2; the D gene is possibly TRBD1, with 6 bases matching. Input material: naive CD4+ T cells sorted from blood. The intended sense of this specimen's cell subset or site label: CD45RA+ positively selected. The CDR3 here reads CASSPRGTGELFF. The base sequence is TGTGCCAGCTCACCAAGGGGGACCGGGGAGCTGTTTTTT.